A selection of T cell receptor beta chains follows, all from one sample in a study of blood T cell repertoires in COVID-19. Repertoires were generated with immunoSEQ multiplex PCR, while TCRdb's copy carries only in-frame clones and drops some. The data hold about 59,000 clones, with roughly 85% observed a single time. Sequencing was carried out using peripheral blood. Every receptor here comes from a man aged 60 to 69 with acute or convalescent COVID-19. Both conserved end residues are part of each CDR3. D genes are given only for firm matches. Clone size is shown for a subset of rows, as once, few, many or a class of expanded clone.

CDR3 protein: CASSPTYTLTGGRLNTEAFF
CDR3 DNA: TGTGCCAGCAGCCCCACTTATACCCTGACAGGGGGCAGGTTGAACACTGAAGCTTTCTTT
J gene: TRBJ1-1
V gene: TRBV3-1/TRBV3-2
D gene: TRBD1
clone size: .

CDR3 protein: CASSPRALQGSNTGELFF
CDR3 DNA: TGTGCCAGCTCACCACGCGCCCTCCAGGGCTCCAACACCGGGGAGCTGTTTTTT
J gene: TRBJ2-2
V gene: TRBV18
D gene: .
clone size: .

CDR3 protein: CASTPPVNYGYTF
CDR3 DNA: TGTGCCAGCACTCCTCCAGTTAACTATGGCTACACCTTC
J gene: TRBJ1-2
V gene: TRBV28
D gene: .
clone size: .

CDR3 protein: CATLSGSAGEQFF
CDR3 DNA: TGTGCCACCCTTAGCGGGAGCGCGGGGGAGCAGTTCTTC
J gene: TRBJ2-1
V gene: TRBV19
D gene: TRBD2
clone size: once

CDR3 protein: CASSLSGLDYGYTF
CDR3 DNA: TGTGCCAGCAGCTTATCAGGGTTGGACTATGGCTACACCTTC
J gene: TRBJ1-2
V gene: TRBV7-9
D gene: .
clone size: .

CDR3 protein: CASTGGFETQYF
CDR3 DNA: TGTGCCAGCACTGGGGGGTTTGAGACCCAGTACTTC
J gene: TRBJ2-5
V gene: TRBV12-3/TRBV12-4
D gene: .
clone size: few

CDR3 protein: CASSSGLAADYEQYF
CDR3 DNA: TGTGCCAGCAGCTCAGGACTAGCGGCAGACTACGAGCAGTACTTC
J gene: TRBJ2-7
V gene: TRBV7-8
D gene: TRBD2
clone size: few

CDR3 protein: CAISKGYGAGQGASETQYF
CDR3 DNA: TGTGCCATCAGCAAGGGCTACGGGGCCGGACAGGGTGCTTCGGAGACCCAGTACTTC
J gene: TRBJ2-5
V gene: TRBV10-3
D gene: TRBD1
clone size: .

CDR3 protein: CASSPKRGTSARDTQYF
CDR3 DNA: TGCGCCAGCAGCCCCAAGCGGGGGACTAGCGCTAGAGATACGCAGTATTTT
J gene: TRBJ2-3
V gene: TRBV4-1
D gene: TRBD2
clone size: .

CDR3 protein: CAIQDRDSVLNTQYF
CDR3 DNA: TGTGCCATCCAAGACCGGGACAGTGTGTTAAATACGCAGTATTTT
J gene: TRBJ2-3
V gene: TRBV24-1
D gene: TRBD1
clone size: .

CDR3 protein: CATQGRGGLNQPQHF
CDR3 DNA: TGCGCCACCCAGGGGAGAGGCGGTTTAAATCAGCCCCAGCATTTT
J gene: TRBJ1-5
V gene: TRBV23-1
D gene: .
clone size: .

CDR3 protein: CASSSAPRGSGEQYF
CDR3 DNA: TGTGCCAGCAGTTCCGCCCCCCGAGGGTCCGGTGAGCAGTACTTC
J gene: TRBJ2-7
V gene: TRBV28
D gene: .
clone size: .

CDR3 protein: CASSYSRGSWPQHF
CDR3 DNA: TGTGCCAGCAGTTACTCCAGGGGGTCTTGGCCCCAGCATTTT
J gene: TRBJ1-5
V gene: TRBV6-5
D gene: TRBD1
clone size: .

CDR3 protein: CASRATSYPGTEAFF
CDR3 DNA: TGTGCCAGCAGGGCAACGTCTTACCCGGGGACTGAAGCTTTCTTT
J gene: TRBJ1-1
V gene: TRBV2
D gene: .
clone size: .

CDR3 protein: CAISEGAASETQYF
CDR3 DNA: TGTGCCATCAGTGAGGGGGCCGCCTCGGAGACCCAGTACTTC
J gene: TRBJ2-5
V gene: TRBV10-3
D gene: .
clone size: .

CDR3 protein: CASSKEVGNSPLHF
CDR3 DNA: TGTGCCAGTAGTAAGGAGGTGGGAAATTCACCCCTCCACTTT
J gene: TRBJ1-6
V gene: TRBV19
D gene: .
clone size: once

CDR3 protein: CSALSYEQYF
CDR3 DNA: TGCAGCGCCTTATCCTACGAGCAGTACTTC
J gene: TRBJ2-7
V gene: TRBV29-1
D gene: .
clone size: .

CDR3 protein: CASSQQTGVGEQYF
CDR3 DNA: TGTGCCAGCAGCCAACAGACAGGGGTCGGCGAGCAGTACTTC
J gene: TRBJ2-7
V gene: TRBV3-1/TRBV3-2
D gene: TRBD1
clone size: .

CDR3 protein: CASSLWFETGPYEQYF
CDR3 DNA: TGTGCCAGCAGCTTGTGGTTCGAGACAGGTCCTTACGAGCAGTACTTC
J gene: TRBJ2-7
V gene: TRBV5-8
D gene: .
clone size: once

CDR3 protein: CASSVGRDSPLHF
CDR3 DNA: TGTGCCAGCAGCGTAGGCCGAGATTCACCCCTCCACTTT
J gene: TRBJ1-6
V gene: TRBV9
D gene: .
clone size: .

CDR3 protein: CASSQGTVRGYTF
CDR3 DNA: TGTGCCAGCAGCCAAGGGACAGTCCGAGGCTACACCTTC
J gene: TRBJ1-2
V gene: TRBV5-4
D gene: TRBD1
clone size: .

CDR3 protein: CASSEITGPANTGELFF
CDR3 DNA: TGTGCCAGCAGCGAAATCACGGGTCCCGCAAACACCGGGGAGCTGTTTTTT
J gene: TRBJ2-2
V gene: TRBV7-7
D gene: .
clone size: .

CDR3 protein: CASSPSYGSQYEQYF
CDR3 DNA: TGTGCCAGCTCACCATCTTACGGGAGTCAGTACGAGCAGTACTTC
J gene: TRBJ2-7
V gene: TRBV18
D gene: .
clone size: medium-sized

CDR3 protein: CASSSLAGREKLFF
CDR3 DNA: TGCGCCAGCAGCTCCTTAGCGGGACGGGAAAAACTGTTTTTT
J gene: TRBJ1-4
V gene: TRBV5-1
D gene: .
clone size: .

CDR3 protein: CASSPQAGELFF
CDR3 DNA: TGTGCCAGCAGCCCACAGGCCGGGGAGCTGTTTTTT
J gene: TRBJ2-2
V gene: TRBV6-2/TRBV6-3
D gene: .
clone size: .

CDR3 protein: CASRFGQGAFDEQYF
CDR3 DNA: TGTGCCAGCAGATTCGGACAGGGGGCTTTCGACGAGCAGTACTTC
J gene: TRBJ2-7
V gene: TRBV7-9
D gene: TRBD1
clone size: .

CDR3 protein: CASSQEAGFSGNTIYF
CDR3 DNA: TGTGCCAGCAGCCAAGAGGCGGGATTCTCTGGAAACACCATATATTTT
J gene: TRBJ1-3
V gene: TRBV3-1/TRBV3-2
D gene: .
clone size: .

CDR3 protein: CATSGQGSKGQPQHF
CDR3 DNA: TGTGCCACCAGTGGTCAGGGATCGAAAGGTCAGCCCCAGCATTTT
J gene: TRBJ1-5
V gene: TRBV24-1
D gene: .
clone size: once

CDR3 protein: CASSYGFRRGADTQYF
CDR3 DNA: TGTGCCAGCAGTTACGGGTTTCGCCGGGGGGCAGATACGCAGTATTTT
J gene: TRBJ2-3
V gene: TRBV6-5
D gene: TRBD2
clone size: .

CDR3 protein: CASSVDAGLTDTQYF
CDR3 DNA: TGTGCCAGCAGCGTAGATGCGGGACTCACAGATACGCAGTATTTT
J gene: TRBJ2-3
V gene: TRBV9
D gene: .
clone size: .

CDR3 protein: CASSVTATNTGELFF
CDR3 DNA: TGTGCCAGCAGCGTAACAGCTACGAACACCGGGGAGCTGTTTTTT
J gene: TRBJ2-2
V gene: TRBV9
D gene: .
clone size: .

CDR3 protein: CASSTQVQSGELFF
CDR3 DNA: TGTGCCAGCAGCACCCAGGTGCAGTCCGGGGAGCTGTTTTTT
J gene: TRBJ2-2
V gene: TRBV6-4
D gene: .
clone size: .

CDR3 protein: CASSDRGRGDTEAFF
CDR3 DNA: TGTGCCAGCAGCGACAGGGGAAGGGGCGACACTGAAGCTTTCTTT
J gene: TRBJ1-1
V gene: TRBV5-4
D gene: TRBD1
clone size: .

CDR3 protein: CASSLKRNEKLFF
CDR3 DNA: TGTGCCAGCAGCTTAAAACGGAATGAAAAACTGTTTTTT
J gene: TRBJ1-4
V gene: TRBV7-2
D gene: .
clone size: .

CDR3 protein: CASRGEGMVYGYTF
CDR3 DNA: TGTGCCAGCAGGGGGGAGGGGATGGTCTATGGCTACACCTTC
J gene: TRBJ1-2
V gene: TRBV28
D gene: .
clone size: many

CDR3 protein: CAWSVQGTEAFF
CDR3 DNA: TGTGCCTGGAGTGTACAGGGTACTGAAGCTTTCTTT
J gene: TRBJ1-1
V gene: TRBV30
D gene: .
clone size: .

CDR3 protein: CASRRREGLDTQYF
CDR3 DNA: TGTGCCAGCAGGCGGCGGGAGGGGCTAGATACGCAGTATTTT
J gene: TRBJ2-3
V gene: TRBV7-8
D gene: TRBD2
clone size: .

CDR3 protein: CASSQELAGAVDTQYF
CDR3 DNA: TGTGCCAGCAGCCAAGAGTTAGCGGGAGCGGTAGATACGCAGTATTTT
J gene: TRBJ2-3
V gene: TRBV4-2
D gene: TRBD2
clone size: .

CDR3 protein: CASSEYKGDTIYF
CDR3 DNA: TGTGCCAGCAGTGAATATAAGGGAGACACCATATATTTT
J gene: TRBJ1-3
V gene: TRBV6-1
D gene: .
clone size: .

CDR3 protein: CASSAPVGGIQETQYF
CDR3 DNA: TGTGCCAGCAGCGCCCCCGTGGGGGGAATCCAAGAGACCCAGTACTTC
J gene: TRBJ2-5
V gene: TRBV9
D gene: .
clone size: .

CDR3 protein: CASSPQGTGRPNYGYTF
CDR3 DNA: TGCGCCAGCAGCCCGCAAGGTACAGGCCGGCCTAACTATGGCTACACCTTC
J gene: TRBJ1-2
V gene: TRBV4-1
D gene: .
clone size: .

CDR3 protein: CASSLTGTNLEQYF
CDR3 DNA: TGTGCCAGCAGTCTGACAGGTACAAACTTGGAGCAGTACTTC
J gene: TRBJ2-7
V gene: TRBV2
D gene: .
clone size: .